Each of the 24 T cell receptor beta chains below was sequenced from the same sample in a study of sequential checkpoint blockade in melanoma (dated by TCRdb to between 2018 and 2020). Library creation used the immunoSEQ multiplex PCR assay. TCRdb obtained this table from immuneACCESS and retained in-frame rearrangements with V and J assigned. These tables miss some clones; where compared with another copy, unresolved V genes account for less than half of the shortfall, and the remainder is unexplained. The sample table shows about 3,000 clones, and about 19% are seen once. 28% of the sample is in the top ten clones. The sample's treatment or condition label, in plain terms: randomized to nivolumab then ipilimumab (arm A) or the reverse (arm B). The sample consisted of tumor tissue (inferred from file names), taken from a patient given nivolumab and ipilimumab in sequence. The receptors originated from a human donor with melanoma.

The chain links TRBV7-1 to TRBJ1-1; D possibly corresponds to TRBD1 (6 bases). TRBV7-1 is given ORF status, its function remaining uncertain. The CDR3 has 13 amino acids. V was pared by 4 bases and J by 5 bases, with 11 bases between. This chain's CDR3 is CASSLAGVTEAFF. DNA of the CDR3: TGTGCCAGCAGCTTAGCAGGGGTGACTGAAGCTTTCTTT.

V gene TRBV5-1 combines with J gene TRBJ2-1, with 11 bases fitting TRBD2. CDR3 size: 16 residues. V trimming: 0 bases; J trimming: 12 bases; junction bases outside the gene matches: 11. Per the germline V gene, CDR1 is SGHRS and CDR2 is YFSETQ. The CDR3 DNA reads TGCGCCAGCAGCTTGGGAGGGACTAGCGGCAGGTATTTGCAGTTCTTC. Residues: CASSLGGTSGRYLQFF.

This clone showed up just a few times. The chain has TRBV14 and TRBJ2-5, with D possibly TRBD1 on 5 matching bases. The length of the CDR3 is 13 residues. CDR1 and CDR2 from the germline V gene are SGHDN and FVKESK. Trimming took off 1 base at V and 7 bases at J, with 10 bases between the two ends. CDR3 amino acids: CASSQVEQVTQYF. In DNA form, the CDR3 reads TGTGCCAGCAGCCAAGTCGAACAGGTGACCCAGTACTTC.

V gene TRBV19 combines with J gene TRBJ2-3; 9 bases fit TRBD1. This CDR3 is built from 17 residues. CDR1 LNHDA and CDR2 SQIVND come from the germline V gene (reference sequence). Trimming removed 4 bases from V and 0 bases from J; junction bases left unmatched: 8. The CDR3 sequence: CASSKDRGRGSTDTQYF. The CDR3 DNA follows: TGTGCCAGTAGTAAGGACAGGGGCCGAGGGAGCACAGATACGCAGTATTTT.

The table lists this clone with many counts. V and J are TRBV11-3 and TRBJ1-6, with D uncertain. Germline CDR1 SGHNT, CDR2 YENEEA. This CDR3 contains 14 residues. With 2 bases removed from V and 6 bases from J, the gap between germline ends came to 8 bases. The CDR3 loop reads CASSLNGPNSPLHF. The DNA of the CDR3 is TGTGCCAGCAGCTTAAACGGGCCTAATTCACCCCTCCACTTT.

This clone counts as medium-sized. The chain combines TRBV6-8 with TRBJ1-3; D gene uncertain. Germline CDR1 MNHGY, CDR2 SAAAGT. The CDR3 contains 13 residues. Trimming cost V 2 bases and J 8 bases, with 10 bases left between them. CDR3 in amino acids: CASSYESGDTIYF. CDR3 nucleotides: TGTGCCAGCAGTTACGAATCCGGGGACACCATATATTTT.

V usage is TRBV6-8 and J usage is TRBJ1-6; 11 nucleotides line up with TRBD1. Trimming took 5 bases from V and 8 from J; bases not matched to a gene: 5. Germline loops: CDR1 MNHGY, CDR2 SAAAGT. The CDR3 extends over 15 amino acids. The CDR3 reads CASSQGQGGHSPLHF. The DNA of the CDR3 is TGTGCCAGCAGTCAGGGACAGGGGGGCCATTCACCCCTCCACTTT.

The chain uses TRBV4-1 and TRBJ1-1; D may be TRBD1 (5 bases). Germline V gives CDR1 MGHRA, CDR2 YSYEKL. This CDR3 has 15 amino acids. With 4 bases removed from V and 3 bases from J, the gap between germline ends came to 15 bases. CDR3 DNA: TGCGCCAGCAGCCCCGGCCACCAGGGAGACACTGAAGCTTTCTTT. Translating gives CASSPGHQGDTEAFF.

This clone was detected only a few times. The rearrangement uses TRBV25-1 and TRBJ1-2; 8 bases match TRBD1. V lost 2 bases, J lost 4 bases, and 0 bases stayed unmatched. The CDR3 has 13 amino acids. Germline values: CDR1 MGHDK, CDR2 SYGVNS. The chain's CDR3 is CASSEQGAYGYTF. The DNA for the CDR3 is TGTGCCAGCAGTGAACAGGGGGCCTATGGCTACACCTTC.

This clone was counted between two and nine times. This chain uses TRBV9 with TRBJ2-7, with 11 bases matching TRBD1. The ends lost 0 bases at V and 5 bases at J; junction bases unmatched: 1. Looked up from germline, CDR1 is SGDLS and CDR2 is YYNGEE. The CDR3 extends over 14 amino acids. The CDR3 DNA sequence: TGTGCCAGCAGCGTAGGGACAGGGGGCCACGAGCAGTACTTC. It is translated as CASSVGTGGHEQYF.

The chain links TRBV19 to TRBJ2-1; 10 nucleotides line up with TRBD1. This CDR3 has 14 amino acids. Germline V CDR1 and CDR2: LNHDA, SQIVND (reference sequence). J lost 4 bases, V lost 7 bases, and 4 bases had no gene match. CDR3 DNA sequence: TGTGCCAGTAAGCGGACAGGGGGGTACAATGAGCAGTTCTTC. Encoded protein: CASKRTGGYNEQFF.

This clone was counted between two and nine times. The gene calls are TRBV19 and TRBJ1-4; TRBD1 aligns across 7 bases. The CDR3 is 15 residues long. Germline CDR1 is LNHDA and CDR2 is SQIVND (reference sequence). J gave up 11 bases and V 5 bases, and 14 bases lay outside the gene matches. The CDR3 DNA reads as TGTGCCAGTAGTCCGGGACAGTTTTCACAAAGGAAACTGTTTTTT. This codes for CASSPGQFSQRKLFF.

This sequence joins TRBV5-1 and TRBJ2-7, with a possible D match to TRBD2 (5 bases). Trimming pared 1 base from V and 5 bases from J, leaving 19 bases between. Per the germline V gene, CDR1 is SGHRS and CDR2 is YFSETQ. The CDR3 extends over 16 amino acids. In DNA form, the CDR3 reads TGCGCCAGCAGCTTGAGCGGTTATCAAGCCAGCAACGAGCAGTACTTC. The encoded protein is CASSLSGYQASNEQYF. The variable domain in full, completed from reference TRBV5-1 and TRBJ2-7, reads KAGVTQTPRYLIKTRGQQVTLSCSPISGHRSVSWYQQTPGQGLQFLFEYFSETQRNKGNFPGRFSGRQFSNSRSEMNVSTLELGDSALYLCASSLSGYQASNEQYFGPGTRLTVT.

This rearrangement joins TRBV6-8 to TRBJ1-1, with no clear D. This CDR3 has 12 amino acids. CDR1 and CDR2 from the germline V gene are MNHGY and SAAAGT. Trimming removed 7 bases at V and 5 bases at J, with 11 bases between. CDR3 nucleotide sequence: TGTGCCAGCACGGGCGGAAAAACTGAAGCTTTCTTT. It encodes CASTGGKTEAFF.

Only a few counts were recorded for this clone. The V call is TRBV6-8, the J call TRBJ2-1, with D tentatively TRBD2 (6 bases). Germline-derived CDR1 and CDR2 are MNHGY and SAAAGT. The CDR3 is 15 amino acids. Deletions cut 5 bases from V and 5 bases from J, with 16 bases between. The CDR3 sequence is CASSVRGTLDNEQFF. In nucleotides, the CDR3 is TGTGCCAGCAGTGTACGGGGGACCCTGGACAATGAGCAGTTCTTC.

The chain carries TRBV12-5 and TRBJ2-7; TRBD1 matches at 10 bases. Germline lookup yields CDR1 LGHNT and CDR2 FRNRAP. Trimming took 2 bases from V and 3 from J; bases not matched to a gene: 10. This CDR3 has 17 residues. The CDR3 loop reads CASGLTPGQGKHYEQYF. The CDR3 coding sequence is TGTGCTAGTGGTTTGACCCCGGGACAGGGGAAGCACTACGAGCAGTACTTC. Variable domain in full (rest from reference TRBV12-5 and TRBJ2-7): DARVTQTPRHKVTEMGQEVTMRCQPILGHNTVFWYRQTMMQGLELLAYFRNRAPLDDSGMPKDRFSAEMPDATLATLKIQPSEPRDSAVYFCASGLTPGQGKHYEQYFGPGTRLTVT.

This clone was seen a few times. The V call is TRBV28, the J call TRBJ2-1; no clear D gene. V was trimmed by 5 bases and J by 5 bases, leaving 13 bases between them. From germline, CDR1 is MDHEN and CDR2 SYDVKM. This CDR3 has 14 amino acids. The DNA for the CDR3 is TGTGCCAGCAGTCCTTCTTGGGGTCACAATGAGCAGTTCTTC. Encoded protein: CASSPSWGHNEQFF.

This clone was seen only a few times. The J gene is TRBJ2-7, the V gene TRBV6-8, with TRBD1 matching 7 bases. The CDR3 runs to 16 residues. V lost 5 bases and J lost 0; bases outside the gene matches: 10. CDR1 and CDR2 (germline): MNHGY, SAAAGT. The CDR3, as DNA: TGTGCCAGCAGTCCCGAGGGACAGTTCCGCTCCTACGAGCAGTACTTC. This gives the protein CASSPEGQFRSYEQYF.

This clone is medium-sized within its sample. The V gene is TRBV9, the J gene TRBJ2-3; the D is unclear. V lost 4 bases and J lost 4, with 13 bases in between. There are 14 residues in the CDR3. Germline CDR1 is SGDLS and CDR2 is YYNGEE. The CDR3 spells CASSHGSTPDTQYF. The DNA of the CDR3 is TGTGCCAGCAGCCACGGCAGTACACCAGATACGCAGTATTTT. Together with reference TRBV9 and TRBJ2-3, the CDR3 gives the full variable domain: DSGVTQTPKHLITATGQRVTLRCSPRSGDLSVYWYQQSLDQGLQFLIQYYNGEERAKGNILERFSAQQFPDLHSELNLSSLELGDSALYFCASSHGSTPDTQYFGPGTRLTVL.

This clone was seen repeatedly, ten times or more. V gene TRBV11-3 combines with J gene TRBJ2-3; tentatively, D is TRBD2 (6 bases). CDR3 size: 15 residues. Germline V gives CDR1 SGHNT, CDR2 YENEEA. V was cut by 2 bases and J by 5 bases, with 14 bases left in between. The CDR3 reads CASSLLTGERDTQYF. The CDR3 DNA reads as TGTGCCAGCAGCTTATTAACGGGGGAACGAGATACGCAGTATTTT. Based on the CDR3 plus reference TRBV11-3 and TRBJ2-3, the full variable domain is EAGVVQSPRYKIIEKKQPVAFWCNPISGHNTLYWYLQNLGQGPELLIRYENEEAVDDSQLPKDRFSAERLKGVDSTLKIQPAELGDSAVYLCASSLLTGERDTQYFGPGTRLTVL.

By share, this clone counts as medium-sized (0.01 to 0.1%). This chain uses TRBV11-3 with TRBJ1-6, with D perhaps matching TRBD1 (6 bases). The CDR3 runs to 15 residues. Germline CDR1 SGHNT, CDR2 YENEEA. The V gene lost 2 bases and the J gene lost 7 bases, with 12 bases spanning the gap. CDR3 protein: CASSLSGRGNSPLHF. CDR3 in DNA: TGTGCCAGCAGCTTATCAGGCAGGGGAAATTCACCCCTCCACTTT.

The chain employs TRBV5-1 and TRBJ1-6, with D tentatively TRBD1 (5 bases). V was shortened by 5 bases and J by 1 base, with 10 bases between the two germline ends. Germline loops: CDR1 SGHRS, CDR2 YFSETQ. The length of the CDR3 is 15 residues. CDR3 amino acids: CASRQGGSYNSPLHF. The DNA for the CDR3 is TGCGCCAGCAGGCAGGGTGGATCCTATAATTCACCCCTCCACTTT.

V gene TRBV5-1 combines with J gene TRBJ2-1, with a possible D match to TRBD2 (5 bases). V dropped 2 bases and J dropped 6 bases, with 12 bases sitting between them. CDR1 is SGHRS and CDR2 is YFSETQ in the germline V gene. This CDR3 has 14 residues. CDR3 sequence: CASSLDYVGNEQFF. CDR3 bases: TGCGCCAGCAGCTTAGACTACGTAGGCAATGAGCAGTTCTTC. The complete variable domain, with remaining parts taken from reference TRBV5-1 and TRBJ2-1, reads KAGVTQTPRYLIKTRGQQVTLSCSPISGHRSVSWYQQTPGQGLQFLFEYFSETQRNKGNFPGRFSGRQFSNSRSEMNVSTLELGDSALYLCASSLDYVGNEQFFGPGTRLTVL.

In this sample, this clone turned up many times. This rearrangement joins TRBV11-3 to TRBJ2-5, with 9 bases identical to TRBD2. This CDR3 spans 16 amino acids. Germline CDR1 is SGHNT and CDR2 is YENEEA. Losses at the gene ends were 2 bases for V and 2 bases for J; bases not matched to a gene: 6. CDR3 amino acids: CASSLLLAGQQETQYF. CDR3 bases: TGTGCCAGCAGCTTATTGCTAGCGGGGCAACAAGAGACCCAGTACTTC. The full variable domain, completed using reference TRBV11-3 and TRBJ2-5, is EAGVVQSPRYKIIEKKQPVAFWCNPISGHNTLYWYLQNLGQGPELLIRYENEEAVDDSQLPKDRFSAERLKGVDSTLKIQPAELGDSAVYLCASSLLLAGQQETQYFGPGTRLLVL.